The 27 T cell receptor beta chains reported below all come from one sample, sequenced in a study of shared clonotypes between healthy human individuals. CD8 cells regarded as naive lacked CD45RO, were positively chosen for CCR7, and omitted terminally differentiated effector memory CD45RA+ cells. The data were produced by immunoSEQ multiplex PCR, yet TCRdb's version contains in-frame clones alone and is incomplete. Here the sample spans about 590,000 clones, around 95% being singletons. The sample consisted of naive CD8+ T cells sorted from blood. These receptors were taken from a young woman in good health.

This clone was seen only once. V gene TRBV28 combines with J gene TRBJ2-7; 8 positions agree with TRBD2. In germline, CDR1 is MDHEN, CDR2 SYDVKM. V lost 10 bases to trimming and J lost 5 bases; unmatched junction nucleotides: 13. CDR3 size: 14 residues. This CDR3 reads CAISRPGGVDEQYF. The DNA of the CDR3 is TGTGCCATCTCCCGGCCGGGGGGGGTTGACGAGCAGTACTTC.

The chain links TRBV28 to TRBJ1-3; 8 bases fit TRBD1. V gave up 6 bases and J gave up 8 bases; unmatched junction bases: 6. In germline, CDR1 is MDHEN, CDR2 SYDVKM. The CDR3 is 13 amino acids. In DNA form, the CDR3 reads TGTGCCAGCAGCCAGACAGGGGAGGACACCATATATTTT. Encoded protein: CASSQTGEDTIYF.

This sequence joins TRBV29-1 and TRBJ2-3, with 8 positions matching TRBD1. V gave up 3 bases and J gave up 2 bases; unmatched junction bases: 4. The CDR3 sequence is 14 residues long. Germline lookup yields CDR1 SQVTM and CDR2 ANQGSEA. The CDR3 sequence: CSVEQGASTDTQYF. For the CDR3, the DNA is TGCAGCGTTGAGCAGGGGGCCTCCACAGATACGCAGTATTTT.

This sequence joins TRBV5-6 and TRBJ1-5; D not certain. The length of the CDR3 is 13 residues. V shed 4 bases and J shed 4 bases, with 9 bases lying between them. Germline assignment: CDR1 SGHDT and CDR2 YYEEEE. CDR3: CASSQEANQPQHF. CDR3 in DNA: TGTGCCAGCAGCCAGGAGGCTAATCAGCCCCAGCATTTT.

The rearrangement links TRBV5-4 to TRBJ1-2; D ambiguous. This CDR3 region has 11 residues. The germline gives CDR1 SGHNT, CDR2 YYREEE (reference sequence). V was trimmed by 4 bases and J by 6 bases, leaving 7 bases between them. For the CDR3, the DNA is TGTGCCAGCAGCCACCTGGATGGCTACACCTTC. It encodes CASSHLDGYTF.

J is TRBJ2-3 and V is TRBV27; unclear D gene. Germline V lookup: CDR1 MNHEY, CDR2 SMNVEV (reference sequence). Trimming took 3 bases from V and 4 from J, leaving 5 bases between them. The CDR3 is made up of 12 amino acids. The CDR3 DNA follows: TGTGCCAGCAGTTTCGGTTCAGATACGCAGTATTTT. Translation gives CASSFGSDTQYF.

The CDR3 spells CAISGEGPGELFF. CDR3 sequence (DNA): TGTGCCATCAGCGGGGAGGGGCCCGGGGAGCTGTTTTTT. The J gene is TRBJ2-2, the V gene TRBV10-3, with 7 positions matching TRBD2. The V gene's germline CDR1 is ENHRY and CDR2 SYGVKD. The J segment lost 6 bases and the V segment lost 6 bases, leaving 4 bases of the junction unmatched. The CDR3 has 13 amino acids.

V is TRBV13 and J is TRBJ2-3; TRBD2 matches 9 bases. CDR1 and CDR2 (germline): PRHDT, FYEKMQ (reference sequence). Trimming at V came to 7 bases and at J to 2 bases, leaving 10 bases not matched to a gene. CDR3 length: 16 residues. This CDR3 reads CASIYRLAGYTDTQYF. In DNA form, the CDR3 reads TGTGCCAGCATCTACAGGCTAGCGGGATACACAGATACGCAGTATTTT. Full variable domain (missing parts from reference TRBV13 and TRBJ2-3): AAGVIQSPRHLIKEKRETATLKCYPIPRHDTVYWYQQGPGQDPQFLISFYEKMQSDKGSIPDRFSAQQFSDYHSELNMSSLELGDSALYFCASIYRLAGYTDTQYFGPGTRLTVL.

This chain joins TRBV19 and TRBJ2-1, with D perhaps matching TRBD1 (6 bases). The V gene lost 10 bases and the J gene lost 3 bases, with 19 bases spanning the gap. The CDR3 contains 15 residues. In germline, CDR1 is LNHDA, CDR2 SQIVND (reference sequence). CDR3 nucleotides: TGTGCCACGGACAGTCCTAAGGATGGCTACAATGAGCAGTTCTTC. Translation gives CATDSPKDGYNEQFF.

The CDR3 nucleotides are TGTGCCAGCAGTTTATTTCCAGGCTATAGCAATCAGCCCCAGCATTTT. As protein: CASSLFPGYSNQPQHF. The gene calls are TRBV28 and TRBJ1-5; D is unresolved. The CDR3 loop spans 16 amino acids. CDR1 and CDR2 from the germline V gene are MDHEN and SYDVKM. The V end lost 1 base, the J end lost 0 bases, and 10 bases lay between the germline ends.

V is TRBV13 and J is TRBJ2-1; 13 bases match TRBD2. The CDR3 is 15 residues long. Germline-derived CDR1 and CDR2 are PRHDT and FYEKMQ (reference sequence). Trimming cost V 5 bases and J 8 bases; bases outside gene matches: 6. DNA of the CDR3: TGTGCCAGCAGCCCCCGGACTAGCGGGAGTCATGAGCAGTTCTTC. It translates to CASSPRTSGSHEQFF.

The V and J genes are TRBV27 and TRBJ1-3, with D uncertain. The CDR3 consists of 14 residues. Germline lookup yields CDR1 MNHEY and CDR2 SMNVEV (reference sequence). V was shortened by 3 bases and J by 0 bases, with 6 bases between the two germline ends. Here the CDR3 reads CASSLAVSGNTIYF. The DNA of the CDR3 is TGTGCCAGCAGTTTGGCAGTCTCTGGAAACACCATATATTTT.

In nucleotides, the CDR3 is TGTGCCAGCAGTCCGGGGCCCCATACCACAGATACGCAGTATTTT. This codes for CASSPGPHTTDTQYF. This chain connects TRBV6-5 to TRBJ2-3, with D perhaps matching TRBD1 or TRBD2 (5 bases each). The CDR3 spans 15 residues. In germline, CDR1 is MNHEY, CDR2 SVGAGI. The germline V and J ends were trimmed by 5 bases and 2 bases, with 14 bases remaining between them.

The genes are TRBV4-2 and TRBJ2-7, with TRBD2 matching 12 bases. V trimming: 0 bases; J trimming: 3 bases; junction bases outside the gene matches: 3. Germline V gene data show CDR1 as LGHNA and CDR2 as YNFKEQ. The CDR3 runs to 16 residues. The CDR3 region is CASSQDTTSGGYEQYF. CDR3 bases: TGTGCCAGCAGCCAAGATACGACTAGCGGGGGCTACGAGCAGTACTTC.

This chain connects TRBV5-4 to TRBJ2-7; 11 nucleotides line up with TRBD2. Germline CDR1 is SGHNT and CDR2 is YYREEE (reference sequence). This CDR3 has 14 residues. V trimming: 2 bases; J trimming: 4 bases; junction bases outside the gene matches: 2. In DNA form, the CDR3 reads TGTGCCAGCAGCTTCGGGACTAGCGGTTACGAGCAGTACTTC. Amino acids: CASSFGTSGYEQYF.

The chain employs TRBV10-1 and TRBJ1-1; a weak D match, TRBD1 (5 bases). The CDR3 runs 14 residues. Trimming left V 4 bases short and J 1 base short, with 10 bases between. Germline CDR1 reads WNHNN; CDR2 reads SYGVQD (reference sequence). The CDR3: CASSGRDGNTEAFF. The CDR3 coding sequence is TGCGCCAGCAGTGGCCGGGACGGGAACACTGAAGCTTTCTTT.

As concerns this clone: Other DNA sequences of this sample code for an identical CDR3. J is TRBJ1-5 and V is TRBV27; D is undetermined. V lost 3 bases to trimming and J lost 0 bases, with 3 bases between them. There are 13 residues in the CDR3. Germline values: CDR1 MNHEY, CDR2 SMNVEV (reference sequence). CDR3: CASSLSSNQPQHF. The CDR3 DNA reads TGTGCCAGCAGTTTGTCTAGCAATCAGCCCCAGCATTTT.

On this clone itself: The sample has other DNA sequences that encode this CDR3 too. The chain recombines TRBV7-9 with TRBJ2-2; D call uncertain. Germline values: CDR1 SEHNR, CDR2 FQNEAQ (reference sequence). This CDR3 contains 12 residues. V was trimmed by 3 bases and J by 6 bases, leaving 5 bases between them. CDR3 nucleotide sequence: TGTGCCAGCAGCTTCGGGCCCGGGGAGCTGTTTTTT. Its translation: CASSFGPGELFF.

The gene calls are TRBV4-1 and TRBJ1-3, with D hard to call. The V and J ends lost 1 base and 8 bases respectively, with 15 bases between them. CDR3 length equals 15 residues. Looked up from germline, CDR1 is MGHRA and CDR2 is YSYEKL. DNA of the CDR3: TGCGCCAGCAGCCAAGCGGCGAGGTTAGAGGACACCATATATTTT. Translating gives CASSQAARLEDTIYF.

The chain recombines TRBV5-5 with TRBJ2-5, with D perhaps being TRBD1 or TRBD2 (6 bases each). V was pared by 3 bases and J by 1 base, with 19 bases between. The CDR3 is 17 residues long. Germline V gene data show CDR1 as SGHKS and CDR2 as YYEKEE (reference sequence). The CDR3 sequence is CASSSRGALAAQETQYF. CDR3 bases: TGTGCCAGCAGCTCGAGGGGGGCGCTAGCAGCCCAAGAGACCCAGTACTTC.

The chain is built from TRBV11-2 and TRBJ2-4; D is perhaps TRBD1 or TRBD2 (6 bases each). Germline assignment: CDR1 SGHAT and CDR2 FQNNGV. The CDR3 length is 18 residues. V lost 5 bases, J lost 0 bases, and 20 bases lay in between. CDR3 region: CASSPAGHLILAKNIQYF. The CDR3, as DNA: TGTGCCAGCAGCCCGGCGGGACACTTAATTCTAGCCAAAAACATTCAGTACTTC.

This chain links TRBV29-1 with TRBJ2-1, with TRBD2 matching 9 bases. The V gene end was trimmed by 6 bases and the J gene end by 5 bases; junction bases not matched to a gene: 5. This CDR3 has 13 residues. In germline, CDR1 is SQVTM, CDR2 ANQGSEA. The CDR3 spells CSVLAGINNEQFF. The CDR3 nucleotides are TGCAGCGTGCTAGCGGGAATAAACAATGAGCAGTTCTTC.

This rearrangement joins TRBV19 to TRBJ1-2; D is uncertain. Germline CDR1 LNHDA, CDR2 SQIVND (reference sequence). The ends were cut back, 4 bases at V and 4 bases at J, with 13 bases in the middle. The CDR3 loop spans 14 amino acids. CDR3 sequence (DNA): TGTGCCAGTAGTAGCCCCTGGCAGATCTATGGCTACACCTTC. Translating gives CASSSPWQIYGYTF.

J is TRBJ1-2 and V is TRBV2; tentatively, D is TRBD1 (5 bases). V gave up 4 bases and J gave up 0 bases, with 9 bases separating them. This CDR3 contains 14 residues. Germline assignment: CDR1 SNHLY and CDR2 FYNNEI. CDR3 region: CASSAGGANYGYTF. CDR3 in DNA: TGTGCCAGCAGTGCCGGGGGAGCTAACTATGGCTACACCTTC.

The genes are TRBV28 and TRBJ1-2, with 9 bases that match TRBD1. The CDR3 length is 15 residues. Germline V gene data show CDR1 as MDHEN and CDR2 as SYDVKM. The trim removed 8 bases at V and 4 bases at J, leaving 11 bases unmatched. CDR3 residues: CASRPRTGALYGYTF. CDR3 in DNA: TGTGCCAGCCGACCCCGGACAGGGGCCCTCTATGGCTACACCTTC.

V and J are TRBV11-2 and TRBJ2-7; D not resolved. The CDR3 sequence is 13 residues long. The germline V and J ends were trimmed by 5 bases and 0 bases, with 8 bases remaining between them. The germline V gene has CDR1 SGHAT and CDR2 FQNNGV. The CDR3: CASSETNSYEQYF. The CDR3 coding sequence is TGTGCCAGCAGCGAGACCAACTCCTACGAGCAGTACTTC.

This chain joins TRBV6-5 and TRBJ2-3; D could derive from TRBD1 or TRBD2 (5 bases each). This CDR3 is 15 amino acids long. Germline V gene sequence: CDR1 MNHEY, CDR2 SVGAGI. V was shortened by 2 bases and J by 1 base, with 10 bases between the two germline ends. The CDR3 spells CASSYGTTRTDTQYF. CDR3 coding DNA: TGTGCCAGCAGTTACGGGACGACCCGCACAGATACGCAGTATTTT.